Listed here are 23 T cell receptor beta chains from one sample, sequenced in a study of Tregs in tolerant kidney transplant recipients. The assay was immunoSEQ multiplex PCR, and TCRdb's table has in-frame clones only and misses some. The data contain roughly 69,000 clones, approximately 88% of them singletons. Here the sequenced sample was CD4+ T cells from blood, taken before the transplant. These receptors all stem from a human donor who received a combined kidney and bone marrow transplant.

This clone came up once. The chain joins TRBV7-9 to TRBJ2-1; 8 bases map to TRBD2. Germline trimming cut 5 bases from V and 2 bases from J; bases unmatched to any gene: 5. CDR1 is SEHNR and CDR2 is FQNEAQ in the germline V gene (reference sequence). This CDR3 has 15 residues. The CDR3 DNA follows: TGTGCCAGCAGCCGGGGGACTAGAACCTACAATGAGCAGTTCTTC. Amino acid sequence: CASSRGTRTYNEQFF.

V usage is TRBV28 and J usage is TRBJ2-5; a weak D match, TRBD1 (5 bases). Trimming shortened V by 5 bases and J by 5 bases, and 12 bases separated the two germline ends. Germline lookup yields CDR1 MDHEN and CDR2 SYDVKM. CDR3 size: 13 residues. The CDR3 is CASSTMGPETQYF. Here the CDR3 DNA reads TGTGCCAGCAGTACTATGGGGCCGGAGACCCAGTACTTC.

The CDR3 bases are TGTGCCAGCAGCTTGCGGTTAGCGGTACAAGAGACCCAGTACTTC. Residues: CASSLRLAVQETQYF. The rearrangement joins TRBV5-4 to TRBJ2-5; D possibly corresponds to TRBD2 (6 bases). Trimming took 1 base from V and 2 from J, leaving 12 bases between them. This CDR3 has 15 residues. Germline V gene data show CDR1 as SGHNT and CDR2 as YYREEE (reference sequence).

The chain is built from TRBV4-1 and TRBJ2-2, with D perhaps matching TRBD1 (6 bases). Germline V gene sequence: CDR1 MGHRA, CDR2 YSYEKL. V dropped 2 bases and J dropped 4 bases, with 8 bases sitting between them. The CDR3 spans 14 residues. CDR3 loop: CASSQTGPTGELFF. DNA for the CDR3: TGCGCCAGCAGCCAAACAGGGCCCACCGGGGAGCTGTTTTTT.

The chain joins TRBV9 to TRBJ2-5; tentative D call: TRBD1 (5 bases). The CDR3 length is 16 residues. Germline CDR1 reads SGDLS; CDR2 reads YYNGEE. Trimming removed 2 bases from V and 4 bases from J, with 18 bases in between. The CDR3 nucleotides are TGTGCCAGCAGCGTTGGGGCACAAAATTCGGGAGAGACCCAGTACTTC. Its translation: CASSVGAQNSGETQYF.

V gene TRBV18 combines with J gene TRBJ2-5; 8 nucleotides match TRBD1. Germline lookup yields CDR1 KGHSH and CDR2 LQKENI. Trimming removed 3 bases from V and 4 bases from J; junction bases left unmatched: 4. The CDR3 runs to 14 residues. The CDR3, as DNA: TGTGCCAGCTCACCCTGGACAGGGACAGAGACCCAGTACTTC. It translates to CASSPWTGTETQYF.

The chain links TRBV6-1 to TRBJ2-7, with TRBD2 as a possible D gene (5 bases). Trimming shortened V by 9 bases and J by 0 bases, and 15 bases separated the two germline ends. Per germline, CDR1 MNHNS and CDR2 SASEGT. The CDR3 is made up of 14 amino acids. CDR3 nucleotides: TGTGCCAGTGCCAGAGCGGTAAGCTCCTACGAGCAGTACTTC. Its protein is CASARAVSSYEQYF.

The chain has TRBV27 and TRBJ2-1; the match to TRBD2 covers 10 bases. The V gene's germline CDR1 is MNHEY and CDR2 SMNVEV (reference sequence). The V and J ends lost 0 bases and 2 bases, in that order; junction bases with no gene match: 1. This CDR3 has 16 residues. CDR3 in amino acids: CASSLSGLAPYNEQFF. CDR3 coding DNA: TGTGCCAGCAGTTTATCGGGACTAGCGCCCTACAATGAGCAGTTCTTC.

The CDR3 nucleotides read TGTGCCAGCAGCGCCCGGAGAAATGAGCAGTTCTTC. Amino acid sequence: CASSARRNEQFF. The rearrangement uses TRBV9 and TRBJ2-1; D not certain. Germline CDR1 and CDR2: SGDLS and YYNGEE. Trimming cost V 3 bases and J 7 bases, with 8 bases left between them. This CDR3 comprises 12 residues.

The gene calls are TRBV5-1 and TRBJ2-5; 14 bases fit TRBD2. The junction had 16 bases not matched to a gene; V was cut back by 5 bases and J by 4 bases. CDR3 length equals 19 residues. Germline V lookup: CDR1 SGHRS, CDR2 YFSETQ. CDR3 in amino acids: CASSYGTGTSGGGRETQYF. As DNA, the CDR3 is TGCGCCAGCAGTTATGGGACGGGGACTAGCGGGGGAGGTCGAGAGACCCAGTACTTC. The full variable domain, with the rest looked up from reference TRBV5-1 and TRBJ2-5, is KAGVTQTPRYLIKTRGQQVTLSCSPISGHRSVSWYQQTPGQGLQFLFEYFSETQRNKGNFPGRFSGRQFSNSRSEMNVSTLELGDSALYLCASSYGTGTSGGGRETQYFGPGTRLLVL.

The J gene is TRBJ1-5, the V gene TRBV7-2; 7 nucleotides match TRBD1. The germline gives CDR1 SGHTA, CDR2 FQGNSA. The CDR3 covers 14 residues. V lost 5 bases and J lost 4; bases outside the gene matches: 5. The CDR3 nucleotides read TGTGCCAGCAGCCCGACAGGGCCGAATCAGCCCCAGCATTTT. Protein sequence: CASSPTGPNQPQHF.

In nucleotides, the CDR3 is TGTGCCAGCACTTCGGGGAGCTCCTACGAGCAGTACTTC. This gives the protein CASTSGSSYEQYF. V gene TRBV28 combines with J gene TRBJ2-7, with D possibly TRBD2 on 5 matching bases. This CDR3 contains 13 residues. Germline CDR1 reads MDHEN; CDR2 reads SYDVKM. Trimming took off 7 bases at V and 0 bases at J, with 10 bases between the two ends.

The sample holds one count of this clone. This chain connects TRBV5-1 to TRBJ2-1, with D perhaps matching TRBD1 (6 bases). V shed 1 base and J shed 2 bases, with 7 bases lying between them. The CDR3 totals 14 residues. The germline CDR1 and CDR2 sequences are SGHRS and YFSETQ. CDR3 nucleotide sequence: TGCGCCAGCAGCTTGAACAGGGCCTACAATGAGCAGTTCTTC. This translates into CASSLNRAYNEQFF.

The chain links TRBV6-1 to TRBJ2-7, with D perhaps TRBD1 (5 bases). Germline V gene data show CDR1 as MNHNS and CDR2 as SASEGT. The CDR3 runs to 13 residues. V was pared by 2 bases and J by 4 bases, with 9 bases between. The CDR3 sequence is CASSELNRYEQYF. The CDR3 coding sequence is TGTGCCAGCAGTGAATTAAACAGGTACGAGCAGTACTTC.

The chain uses TRBV2 and TRBJ2-7; D possibly corresponds to TRBD2 (7 bases). The germline gives CDR1 SNHLY, CDR2 FYNNEI. The V end was cut by 10 bases, the J end by 2 bases, with 24 bases between. This CDR3 region has 16 residues. This CDR3 reads CATQRGGSGHPYEQYF. The DNA for the CDR3 is TGTGCCACCCAAAGGGGGGGATCGGGACACCCCTACGAGCAGTACTTC.

The chain joins TRBV5-1 to TRBJ2-5; D might be TRBD2 (5 bases). Germline V gene sequence: CDR1 SGHRS, CDR2 YFSETQ. The CDR3 loop spans 14 amino acids. The V and J ends lost 4 bases and 4 bases respectively, with 14 bases between them. Here the CDR3 reads CASSPGIRGETQYF. In DNA form, the CDR3 reads TGCGCCAGCAGCCCAGGAATCCGGGGAGAGACCCAGTACTTC.

The chain recombines TRBV5-4 with TRBJ2-7; 7 bases fit TRBD2. The germline CDR1 and CDR2 sequences are SGHNT and YYREEE (reference sequence). After removal of 3 bases from V and 7 bases from J, the junction contained 16 bases not matched to a gene. The CDR3 contains 16 residues. The CDR3 loop is CASSWDGGTTANEQYF. The CDR3 coding sequence is TGTGCCAGCAGCTGGGATGGGGGGACTACGGCTAATGAGCAGTACTTC.

The rearrangement uses TRBV19 and TRBJ2-1, with TRBD1 as a possible D gene (5 bases). Germline CDR1 reads LNHDA; CDR2 reads SQIVND (reference sequence). There are 16 residues in the CDR3. The V and J ends lost 1 base and 4 bases respectively, with 14 bases between them. The CDR3 loop is CASSIGGQGAYNEQFF. CDR3 nucleotides: TGTGCCAGTAGTATAGGGGGCCAGGGTGCTTACAATGAGCAGTTCTTC.

This rearrangement joins TRBV28 to TRBJ1-1; 7 bases agree with TRBD1. Germline V gene data show CDR1 as MDHEN and CDR2 as SYDVKM. V shed 2 bases, J shed 11 bases, and the junction held 14 bases outside the gene matches. The CDR3 runs to 15 residues. The CDR3 reads CASSLILTQGSRAFF. The CDR3 bases are TGTGCCAGCAGTTTAATTTTGACACAGGGGAGTCGGGCTTTCTTT.

The CDR3 DNA sequence: TGTGCCAGCAGAAGAACAGGGCTAAGGAGAGGAAACACCATATATTTT. It translates to CASRRTGLRRGNTIYF. The J gene is TRBJ1-3, the V gene TRBV28; maybe TRBD1 (6 bases). Trimming took 6 bases from V and 4 from J, leaving 19 bases between them. Germline lookup yields CDR1 MDHEN and CDR2 SYDVKM. The CDR3 loop spans 16 amino acids.

The chain couples TRBV9 to TRBJ2-7, with D perhaps TRBD1 (5 bases). The CDR3 covers 14 residues. Germline loops: CDR1 SGDLS, CDR2 YYNGEE. Trimming removed 0 bases from V and 5 bases from J, with 12 bases in between. CDR3 region: CASSVGQGRDEQYF. In nucleotides, the CDR3 is TGTGCCAGCAGCGTAGGGCAGGGTCGGGACGAGCAGTACTTC.

The J gene is TRBJ2-3, the V gene TRBV30; D remains unclear. Germline V gives CDR1 GTSNPN, CDR2 SVGIG (reference sequence). Deletions cut 3 bases from V and 1 base from J, with 8 bases between. The CDR3 contains 13 residues. CDR3 loop: CAWSGPRTDTQYF. The DNA for the CDR3 is TGTGCCTGGAGCGGTCCCCGCACAGATACGCAGTATTTT. The entire variable domain, with the rest obtained from reference TRBV30 and TRBJ2-3, is as follows: SQTIHQWPATLVQPVGSPLSLECTVEGTSNPNLYWYRQAAGRGLQLLFYSVGIGQISSEVPQNLSASRPQDRQFILSSKKLLLSDSGFYLCAWSGPRTDTQYFGPGTRLTVL.

This chain connects TRBV7-6 to TRBJ2-1, with 10 bases matching TRBD2. After removal of 4 bases from V and 12 bases from J, the junction contained 12 bases not matched to a gene. The V gene's germline CDR1 is SGHVS and CDR2 FNYEAQ. The CDR3 runs to 15 residues. The CDR3 DNA follows: TGTGCCAGCAGCTCCTTTAGCGGGAGGACGAGGGGGCAGTTCTTC. This sequence encodes CASSSFSGRTRGQFF. The full variable domain, its missing parts supplied by reference TRBV7-6 and TRBJ2-1, is GAGVSQSPRYKVTKRGQDVALRCDPISGHVSLYWYRQALGQGPEFLTYFNYEAQQDKSGLPNDRFSAERPEGSISTLTIQRTEQRDSAMYRCASSSFSGRTRGQFFGPGTRLTVL.